This T cell receptor (beta chain) came from a study of monozygotic twins with inflammatory bowel disease. Study-wide findings and caveats: Other individuals had fewer clonotypes in common with IBD patients than with healthy twins, especially with disease activity. T cell subtypes were not distinguishable in this analysis.

Germline V gene data show CDR1 as SGHKS and CDR2 as YYEKEE (reference sequence). The CDR3 length is 15 residues. In eight separate reactions per sample, cDNA was generated. TCRdb reprocessed the 5' RACE reads; each CDR3 protein has one entry and no DNA is given. The sample is made up of about 380,000 distinct CDR3 sequences, and the top ten hold 2.6% of it. A word on this clonotype: Its antigen is unknown.

This clonotype was obtained from a human donor with ulcerative colitis or Crohn's disease, or a healthy co-twin of an affected twin (not recorded which). Sequenced sample: blood. The J gene is TRBJ2-7, the V gene TRBV5-5. CDR3 amino acids: CASSLGRRVSYEQYF.